One sample yielded the 11 T cell receptor beta chains listed below, sequenced in a study of Ad26.COV2.S vaccination and SARS-CoV-2 variants. As for treatment: around 19 received Ad26.COV2.S at low or high dose, single or two shots; about 5 received placebo; per-sample allocation not given. The investigators took samples on day 63 after the first vaccine or placebo injection. Sequencing used immunoSEQ multiplex PCR; TCRdb keeps in-frame clones, though not all of them. The sample lists more than 300,000 clones; 86% were seen once. The sample was peripheral blood, taken in a trial of Ad26.COV2.S vaccine versus placebo. The receptors stem from a person between 18 and 65 years old who received the Ad26.COV2.S COVID-19 vaccine or a placebo.

The chain recombines TRBV7-2 with TRBJ1-5; D not resolved. With 1 base removed from V and 7 bases from J, the gap between germline ends came to 8 bases. The CDR3 runs to 13 residues. The germline CDR1 and CDR2 sequences are SGHTA and FQGNSA. The CDR3 loop is CASSLDLGQPQHF. The CDR3, as DNA: TGTGCCAGCAGCTTAGATCTCGGACAGCCCCAGCATTTT. The full variable domain, with the rest looked up from reference TRBV7-2 and TRBJ1-5, is GAGVSQSPSNKVTEKGKDVELRCDPISGHTALYWYRQSLGQGLEFLIYFQGNSAPDKSGLPSDRFSAERTGGSVSTLTIQRTQQEDSAVYLCASSLDLGQPQHFGDGTRLSIL.

The chain combines TRBV9 with TRBJ2-5; a weak D match, TRBD1 (5 bases). Germline V gives CDR1 SGDLS, CDR2 YYNGEE. Trimming removed 2 bases from V and 3 bases from J, with 11 bases in between. CDR3 size: 14 residues. CDR3 coding DNA: TGTGCCAGCAGCGTTGGGCAGGGAAAAGAGACCCAGTACTTC. Its translation: CASSVGQGKETQYF.

This chain connects TRBV5-6 to TRBJ1-4, with TRBD1 matching over 8 bases. The germline V gene has CDR1 SGHDT and CDR2 YYEEEE. The CDR3 sequence is 18 residues long. J lost 0 bases, V lost 1 base, and 8 bases had no gene match. CDR3 region: CASSLSGQGWATNEKLFF. The CDR3 DNA reads TGTGCCAGCAGCTTGAGCGGACAGGGTTGGGCAACTAATGAAAAACTGTTTTTT. The entire variable domain, with the rest obtained from reference TRBV5-6 and TRBJ1-4, is as follows: DAGVTQSPTHLIKTRGQQVTLRCSPKSGHDTVSWYQQALGQGPQFIFQYYEEEERQRGNFPDRFSGHQFPNYSSELNVNALLLGDSALYLCASSLSGQGWATNEKLFFGSGTQLSVL.

The gene calls are TRBV7-9 and TRBJ2-1; D is unclear. This CDR3 has 12 amino acids. Trimming cost V 0 bases and J 4 bases, with 1 base left between them. In germline, CDR1 is SEHNR, CDR2 FQNEAQ (reference sequence). CDR3 DNA: TGTGCCAGCAGCTTAGCTTACAATGAGCAGTTCTTC. It specifies CASSLAYNEQFF.

The chain links TRBV30 to TRBJ1-1; D is ambiguous. This CDR3 has 11 residues. CDR1 GTSNPN and CDR2 SVGIG come from the germline V gene (reference sequence). Trimming removed 2 bases from V and 5 bases from J, with 6 bases in between. Written as DNA, the CDR3 is TGTGCCTGGAGTCCGGTAACTGAAGCTTTCTTT. Protein sequence: CAWSPVTEAFF.

The chain combines TRBV19 with TRBJ1-1; the D gene is possibly TRBD1 (6 bases). Germline V CDR1 and CDR2: LNHDA, SQIVND (reference sequence). V was cut by 3 bases and J by 0 bases, with 8 bases left in between. CDR3 length: 14 residues. The CDR3 coding sequence is TGTGCCAGTAGTATGGGACACGTGAACACTGAAGCTTTCTTT. Translating gives CASSMGHVNTEAFF. The full variable domain, completed using reference TRBV19 and TRBJ1-1, is DGGITQSPKYLFRKEGQNVTLSCEQNLNHDAMYWYRQDPGQGLRLIYYSQIVNDFQKGDIAEGYSVSREKKESFPLTVTSAQKNPTAFYLCASSMGHVNTEAFFGQGTRLTVV.

The table lists this clone with a count of one. This sequence joins TRBV29-1 and TRBJ1-1; D may be TRBD1 (6 bases). CDR1 and CDR2 from the germline V gene are SQVTM and ANQGSEA. This CDR3 comprises 12 residues. V was pared by 4 bases and J by 5 bases, with 11 bases between. CDR3 protein: CSVGARGTEAFF. CDR3 in DNA: TGCAGCGTTGGGGCCAGGGGAACTGAAGCTTTCTTT.

The chain carries TRBV18 and TRBJ1-3, with D tentatively TRBD1 (6 bases). The germline V and J ends were trimmed by 0 bases and 0 bases, with 12 bases remaining between them. The CDR3 runs 17 residues. CDR1 is KGHSH, CDR2 LQKENI, per germline. CDR3 sequence reads: CASSPPSTGHSGNTIYF. The CDR3 coding sequence is TGTGCCAGCTCACCACCCTCGACAGGTCACTCTGGAAACACCATATATTTT.

The V call is TRBV2, the J call TRBJ2-3; D not certain. Germline V gene sequence: CDR1 SNHLY, CDR2 FYNNEI. Trimming took 7 bases from V and 7 from J, leaving 12 bases between them. This CDR3 contains 12 residues. The CDR3 bases are TGTGCCAGCACCGTGGCCCGGCATACGCAGTATTTT. This sequence encodes CASTVARHTQYF.

This chain uses TRBV27 with TRBJ2-2, with TRBD2 matching 7 bases. The CDR3 has 18 amino acids. In germline, CDR1 is MNHEY, CDR2 SMNVEV (reference sequence). J lost 0 bases, V lost 0 bases, and 7 bases had no gene match. CDR3 sequence: CASSLSWLAEANTGELFF. CDR3 coding DNA: TGTGCCAGCAGTTTATCTTGGCTAGCGGAAGCGAACACCGGGGAGCTGTTTTTT.

The genes are TRBV5-1 and TRBJ2-1; D is tentatively TRBD1 or TRBD2 (5 bases each). This CDR3 is built from 11 residues. The V end lost 7 bases, the J end lost 8 bases, and 10 bases lay between the germline ends. Looked up from germline, CDR1 is SGHRS and CDR2 is YFSETQ. In nucleotides, the CDR3 is TGCGCCAGCCGGGAAGGGGATGAGCAGTTCTTC. Encoded protein: CASREGDEQFF.